These T cell receptor beta chains were read from a single sample in a study of T cells after yellow fever vaccination. TCRdb itself ran the 5' RACE reads through MiXCR, one entry per CDR3 protein. Among about 310,000 distinct CDR3 sequences listed, roughly 3.5% were seen once. Sequencing was performed on PBMCs, taken on the day of the yellow fever booster vaccination. The origin of the receptors is a man aged 18-30 years who received the YFV17D yellow fever vaccine. Both conserved end residues are part of each CDR3. The order of the fields is V gene, D gene, J gene, clone size, CDR3 DNA, CDR3 protein. The D gene is left open where the match is weak. Only part of the rows carry a size: once, few, many, or a class if the clone is expanded.

v_gene: TRBV6-5; d_gene: .; j_gene: TRBJ1-6; abundance: many; CDR3nt: TGTGCCAGCAGTTTGGGGGGTTTTCGGTATAATTCACCCCTCCACTTT; CDR3aa: CASSLGGFRYNSPLHF
v_gene: TRBV27; d_gene: TRBD1; j_gene: TRBJ2-7; abundance: many; CDR3nt: TGTGCCAGCAGTTGGGATGGACAGGGGGCATACGAGCAGTACTTC; CDR3aa: CASSWDGQGAYEQYF
v_gene: TRBV10-3; d_gene: .; j_gene: TRBJ1-4; abundance: many; CDR3nt: TGTGCCATCAGTGAGTCCGCGCGAACTAATGAAAAACTGTTTTTT; CDR3aa: CAISESARTNEKLFF
v_gene: TRBV7-6; d_gene: .; j_gene: TRBJ1-5; abundance: many; CDR3nt: TGTGCCAGCAGCTCGGGTGGCTTGAATCAGCCCCAGCATTTT; CDR3aa: CASSSGGLNQPQHF
v_gene: TRBV20-1; d_gene: .; j_gene: TRBJ1-4; abundance: .; CDR3nt: TGCAGTGCTAGGGGAGGGGGACCGGCGGCTAATGAAAAACTGTTTTTT; CDR3aa: CSARGGGPAANEKLFF
v_gene: TRBV28; d_gene: .; j_gene: TRBJ2-1; abundance: many; CDR3nt: TGTGCCAGCACCGAAAGTATTAATGAGCAGTTCTTC; CDR3aa: CASTESINEQFF
v_gene: TRBV5-1; d_gene: TRBD2; j_gene: TRBJ2-3; abundance: few; CDR3nt: TGCGCCAGCAGCTTGCGGGACGCGGGGGGCACAGATACGCAGTATTTT; CDR3aa: CASSLRDAGGTDTQYF
v_gene: TRBV12-3/TRBV12-4; d_gene: .; j_gene: TRBJ1-5; abundance: .; CDR3nt: TGTGCCAGCAGTTTAGAATCAGGGTATCAGCCCCAGCATTTT; CDR3aa: CASSLESGYQPQHF
v_gene: TRBV4-1; d_gene: .; j_gene: TRBJ1-6; abundance: .; CDR3nt: TGCGCCAGCCGATCAGCGCCAAGCTCCTATAATTCACCCCTCCACTTT; CDR3aa: CASRSAPSSYNSPLHF
v_gene: TRBV5-1; d_gene: .; j_gene: TRBJ2-7; abundance: .; CDR3nt: TGCGCCAGCAGCTTGTTCGTCCAGGGCTCTACTGGTTCCTACGAGCAGTACTTC; CDR3aa: CASSLFVQGSTGSYEQYF
v_gene: TRBV4-1; d_gene: .; j_gene: TRBJ1-3; abundance: few; CDR3nt: TGCGCCAGCAGCCAAGGGGGTACTTCTGGAAACACCATATATTTT; CDR3aa: CASSQGGTSGNTIYF
v_gene: TRBV9; d_gene: .; j_gene: TRBJ2-3; abundance: .; CDR3nt: TGTGCCAGCAGCGTAGAACAGTCAGATACGCAGTATTTT; CDR3aa: CASSVEQSDTQYF
v_gene: TRBV2; d_gene: TRBD2; j_gene: TRBJ2-2; abundance: few; CDR3nt: TGTGCCAGACTAGCGGCGAACACCGGGGAGCTGTTTTTT; CDR3aa: CARLAANTGELFF
v_gene: TRBV19; d_gene: .; j_gene: TRBJ1-5; abundance: .; CDR3nt: TGTGCCAGTAGTATGGATGGGGAGAGTCAGCCCCAGCATTTT; CDR3aa: CASSMDGESQPQHF
v_gene: TRBV5-1; d_gene: TRBD1; j_gene: TRBJ1-2; abundance: .; CDR3nt: TGCGCCAGCAGCTTGGACGGGGACAGGCTCTATGGCTACACCTTC; CDR3aa: CASSLDGDRLYGYTF
v_gene: TRBV20-1; d_gene: .; j_gene: TRBJ2-5; abundance: .; CDR3nt: TGCAGTGCTAGGCGCGCACGGGAGACCCAGTACTTC; CDR3aa: CSARRARETQYF